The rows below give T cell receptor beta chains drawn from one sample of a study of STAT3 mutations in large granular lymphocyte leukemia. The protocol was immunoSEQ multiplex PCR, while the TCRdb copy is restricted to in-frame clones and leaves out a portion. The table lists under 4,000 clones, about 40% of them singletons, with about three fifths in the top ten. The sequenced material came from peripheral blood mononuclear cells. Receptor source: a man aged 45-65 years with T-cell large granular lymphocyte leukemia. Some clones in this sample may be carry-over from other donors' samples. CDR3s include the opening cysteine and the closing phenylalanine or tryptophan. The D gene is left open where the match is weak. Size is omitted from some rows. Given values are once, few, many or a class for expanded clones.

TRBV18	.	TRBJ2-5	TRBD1	CASSPTGPPIQETQYF	TGTGCCAGCTCACCGACAGGGCCTCCGATCCAAGAGACCCAGTACTTC
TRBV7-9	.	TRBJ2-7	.	CASSPPSGPSHEQYF	TGTGCCAGCAGCCCCCCCTCGGGCCCGTCGCACGAGCAGTACTTC
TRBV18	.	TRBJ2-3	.	CASSPPERSNTQYF	TGTGCCAGCTCACCACCGGAGCGAAGTAATACGCAGTATTTT
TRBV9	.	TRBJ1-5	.	CASSVGEGIQPQHF	TGTGCCAGCAGCGTAGGCGAGGGAATTCAGCCCCAGCATTTT
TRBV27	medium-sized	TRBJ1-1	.	CASSQTDLNTEAFF	TGTGCCAGCAGTCAGACCGATCTGAACACTGAAGCTTTCTTT
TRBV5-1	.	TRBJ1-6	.	CASSLEGGSNSPLHF	TGCGCCAGCAGCTTGGAAGGGGGGTCCAATTCACCCCTCCACTTT
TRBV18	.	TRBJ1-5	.	CASSEMGGREPQHF	TGTGCCAGCTCCGAGATGGGGGGTAGGGAGCCCCAGCATTTT
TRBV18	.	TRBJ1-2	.	CASSPTSGRDGYTF	TGTGCCAGCTCACCTACCTCTGGGAGGGATGGCTACACCTTC
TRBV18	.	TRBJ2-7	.	CASSPPLQAEQYF	TGTGCCAGCTCACCACCCTTGCAGGCCGAGCAGTACTTC
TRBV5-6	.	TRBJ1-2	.	CASSLGVGIGYTF	TGTGCCAGCAGCTTGGGCGTGGGTATCGGCTACACCTTC
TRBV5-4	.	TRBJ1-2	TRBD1	CASSPESTGAWGYTF	TGTGCCAGCAGCCCAGAGTCCACAGGGGCCTGGGGCTACACCTTC
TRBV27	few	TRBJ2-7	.	CASSWAAPGYEQYF	TGTGCCAGCAGTTGGGCGGCACCAGGTTACGAGCAGTACTTC
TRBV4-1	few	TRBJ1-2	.	CASSQATGVYGYTF	TGCGCCAGCAGCCAGGCTACCGGGGTCTATGGCTACACCTTC
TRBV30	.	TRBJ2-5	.	CAWNGDQETQYF	TGTGCCTGGAATGGGGACCAAGAGACCCAGTACTTC
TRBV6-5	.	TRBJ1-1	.	CASLGTTEAFF	TGTGCCAGCCTCGGGACAACTGAAGCTTTCTTT
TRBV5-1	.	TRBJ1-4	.	CASSLELGWGLFF	TGCGCCAGCAGCTTAGAACTGGGCTGGGGACTGTTTTTT
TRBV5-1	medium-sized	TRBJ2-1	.	CASTPGVGHEQFF	TGCGCCAGCACCCCGGGGGTTGGCCATGAGCAGTTCTTC
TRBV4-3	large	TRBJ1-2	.	CASSQEEGSVHGYTF	TGCGCCAGCAGCCAAGAGGAGGGATCGGTCCATGGCTACACCTTC
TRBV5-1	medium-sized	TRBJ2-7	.	CASSLAGNSYEQYF	TGCGCCAGCAGCTTGGCGGGGAACTCCTACGAGCAGTACTTC
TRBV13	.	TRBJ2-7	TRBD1	CASSSGQGAAKPYEQYF	TGTGCCAGCAGCTCCGGACAGGGGGCGGCTAAACCCTACGAGCAGTACTTC
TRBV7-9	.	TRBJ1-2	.	CASSTWRDDGYTF	TGTGCCAGCAGCACCTGGAGGGACGATGGCTACACCTTC
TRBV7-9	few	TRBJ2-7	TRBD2	CASSLATLAGTYEQYF	TGTGCCAGCAGCTTAGCTACGTTAGCGGGGACCTACGAGCAGTACTTC
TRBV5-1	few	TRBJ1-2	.	CASSLAGQYGYTF	TGCGCCAGCAGCTTGGCCGGGCAGTATGGCTACACCTTC
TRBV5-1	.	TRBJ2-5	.	CASSHRVGETQYF	TGCGCCAGCAGCCACAGGGTTGGGGAGACCCAGTACTTC
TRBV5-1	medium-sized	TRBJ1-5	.	CASSLEAPNQPQHF	TGCGCCAGCAGCTTGGAGGCACCAAATCAGCCCCAGCATTTT
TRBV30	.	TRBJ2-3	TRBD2	CAWSVGLAGTDTQYF	TGTGCCTGGAGTGTTGGTCTAGCGGGCACAGATACGCAGTATTTT
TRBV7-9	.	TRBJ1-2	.	CASSLQGGNYGYTF	TGTGCCAGCAGCTTACAGGGCGGGAACTATGGCTACACCTTC
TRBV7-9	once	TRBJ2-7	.	CASSLIMSEQYF	TGTGCCAGCAGCTTAATAATGAGCGAGCAGTACTTC
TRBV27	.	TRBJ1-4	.	CASSRSGLGQGTNEKLFF	TGTGCCAGCAGTCGGTCTGGTTTGGGTCAGGGGACTAATGAAAAACTGTTTTTT
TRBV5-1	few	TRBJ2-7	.	CASSAPTVEEQYF	TGCGCCAGCAGCGCCCCGACCGTCGAGGAGCAGTACTTC
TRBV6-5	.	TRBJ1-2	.	CASSEQGVGGYTF	TGTGCCAGCAGTGAGCAGGGTGTAGGAGGCTACACCTTC
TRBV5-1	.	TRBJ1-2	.	CASSPGAPDYGYTF	TGCGCCAGCAGCCCTGGGGCTCCCGACTATGGCTACACCTTC
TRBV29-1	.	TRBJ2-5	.	CSAGAFGETQYF	TGCAGCGCTGGGGCCTTCGGAGAGACCCAGTACTTC
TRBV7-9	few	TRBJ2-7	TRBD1	CASSTTGVEQYF	TGTGCCAGCAGCACGACAGGGGTGGAGCAGTACTTC
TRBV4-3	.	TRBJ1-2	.	CASSPWASYGYTF	TGCGCCAGCAGCCCCTGGGCCTCATATGGCTACACCTTC
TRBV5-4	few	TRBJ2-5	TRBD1	CASSLDQGAVETQYF	TGTGCCAGCAGCTTGGATCAGGGGGCCGTGGAGACCCAGTACTTC
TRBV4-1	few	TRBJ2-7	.	CASSQDPGTYEQYF	TGCGCCAGCAGCCAAGACCCGGGAACCTACGAGCAGTACTTC
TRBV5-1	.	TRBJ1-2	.	CASSLEAALGGYTF	TGCGCCAGCAGCTTGGAGGCGGCCCTCGGGGGCTACACCTTC
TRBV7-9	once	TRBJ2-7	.	CASSLAGLSYEQYF	TGTGCCAGCAGCTTAGCGGGACTCTCCTACGAGCAGTACTTC
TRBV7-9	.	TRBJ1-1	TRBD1	CASSWTGWGDTEAFF	TGTGCCAGCAGCTGGACAGGGTGGGGAGACACTGAAGCTTTCTTT
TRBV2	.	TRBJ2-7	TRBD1	CASKGGASPYEQYF	TGTGCCAGCAAAGGGGGCGCCTCACCCTACGAGCAGTACTTC
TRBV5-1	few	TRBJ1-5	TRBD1	CASNFFGTGEGQPQHF	TGCGCCAGCAACTTTTTCGGGACAGGGGAAGGTCAGCCCCAGCATTTT
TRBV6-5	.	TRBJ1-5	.	CASSLKVDQPQHF	TGTGCCAGCAGTTTGAAGGTGGATCAGCCCCAGCATTTT
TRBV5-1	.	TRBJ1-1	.	CASSLEANTEAFF	TGCGCCAGCAGCTTGGAAGCTAACACTGAAGCTTTCTTT
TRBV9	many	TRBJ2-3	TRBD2	CASSVWSRGGGPDTQYF	TGTGCCAGCAGCGTTTGGTCCCGGGGCGGGGGGCCAGATACGCAGTATTTT